This TCR beta chain was captured by sequencing in a study of blood T cell repertoires in COVID-19. V lost 0 bases and J 5 bases, leaving 7 bases between the germline ends. The germline V gene encodes CDR1 MGHRA and CDR2 YSYEKL. The CDR3 sequence is 13 residues long. The method was immunoSEQ multiplex PCR; TCRdb's version includes in-frame clones alone and lacks a portion of them. The data hold around 320,000 clones, with roughly 86% observed a single time. Sequences were obtained from peripheral blood. The V call is TRBV4-1, the J call TRBJ2-5; D is uncertain. The receptor comes from a woman under 40 with COVID-19, enrolled during active disease. This CDR3 reads CASSQDRVETQYF. DNA of the CDR3: TGCGCCAGCAGCCAAGATCGGGTGGAGACCCAGTACTTC.